The text below deals with one TCR beta chain. This record comes from a study of blood T cell repertoires in COVID-19. Looking at the study overall: Specimens from acute and convalescent COVID-19 originated in the United States, Italy and Spain.

Here immunoSEQ multiplex PCR was the method, and the copy in TCRdb shows in-frame clones only, minus some. The sample consists of around 140,000 clones, 86% of them appearing once. This CDR3 has 17 amino acids. With 6 bases removed from V and 2 bases from J, the gap between germline ends came to 22 bases. Germline CDR1 reads MNHEY; CDR2 reads SMNVEV (reference sequence). The chain links TRBV27 to TRBJ1-2; D is possibly TRBD1 (5 bases). The source is a woman aged 55-70 years with acute or convalescent COVID-19. The sample comprised peripheral blood. DNA of the CDR3: TGTGCCAGCAGAGAGGTGGGACTAAGCCGCGAAAACTATGGCTACACCTTC. It translates to CASREVGLSRENYGYTF.